The 5 T cell receptor beta chains given below trace back to one sample, sequenced in a study of blood T cell repertoires in COVID-19. This table comes from immunoSEQ multiplex PCR, and its TCRdb copy is limited to in-frame clones, with some not included. The sample yields some 400,000 clones, around 92% seen once. Sample: PBMCs or T cells enriched from blood (not recorded which). The receptor set was obtained from a woman in her 30s who had recovered from COVID-19.

The rearrangement uses TRBV25-1 and TRBJ2-5; 7 nucleotides match TRBD1. The CDR3 has 17 residues. Germline V lookup: CDR1 MGHDK, CDR2 SYGVNS. Trimming took 5 bases from V and 4 from J; bases not matched to a gene: 16. The CDR3 sequence is CASSQEKETGKLETQYF. CDR3 nucleotide sequence: TGTGCCAGCAGTCAGGAAAAAGAGACAGGGAAGTTAGAGACCCAGTACTTC.

This chain connects TRBV29-1 to TRBJ1-2; D not certain. From germline, CDR1 is SQVTM and CDR2 ANQGSEA. The CDR3 totals 12 residues. V lost 1 base and J 6 bases, leaving 9 bases between the germline ends. DNA of the CDR3: TGCAGCGTTGAAGGAGCCCCGGATGGCTACACCTTC. Its protein is CSVEGAPDGYTF. The full variable domain, completed using reference TRBV29-1 and TRBJ1-2, is SAVISQKPSRDICQRGTSLTIQCQVDSQVTMMFWYRQQPGQSLTLIATANQGSEATYESGFVIDKFPISRPNLTFSTLTVSNMSPEDSSIYLCSVEGAPDGYTFGSGTRLTVV.

The rearrangement uses TRBV4-1 and TRBJ2-3; the match to TRBD2 covers 12 bases. With V trimmed by 1 base and J by 4 bases, 12 bases remained unmatched. The CDR3 has 19 residues. The germline gives CDR1 MGHRA, CDR2 YSYEKL. The CDR3 protein is CASSQAAPASGRVPDTQYF. CDR3 in DNA: TGCGCCAGCAGCCAAGCGGCCCCGGCTAGCGGGAGGGTCCCAGATACGCAGTATTTT.

The chain has TRBV7-8 and TRBJ2-1; 7 bases agree with TRBD2. Looked up from germline, CDR1 is SGHVS and CDR2 is FQNEAQ. After removal of 2 bases from V and 9 bases from J, the junction contained 10 bases not matched to a gene. This CDR3 is 15 amino acids long. The CDR3 nucleotides read TGTGCCAGCAGCTTACGGGACTACGAATCTGGTGAGCAGTTCTTC. Protein sequence: CASSLRDYESGEQFF. The full variable domain, in which reference TRBV7-8 and TRBJ2-1 provide the parts outside the CDR3, is GAGVSQSPRYKVAKRGQDVALRCDPISGHVSLFWYQQALGQGPEFLTYFQNEAQLDKSGLPSDRFFAERPEGSVSTLKIQRTQQEDSAVYLCASSLRDYESGEQFFGPGTRLTVL.

The rearrangement links TRBV15 to TRBJ1-1; no firm D call. CDR1 and CDR2 (germline): LNHNV, YYDKDF (reference sequence). V was trimmed by 0 bases and J by 6 bases, leaving 17 bases between them. This CDR3 is built from 16 residues. CDR3 sequence: CATSRDEATSPPEAFF. The CDR3 DNA sequence: TGTGCCACCAGCAGAGATGAGGCCACCAGCCCTCCTGAAGCTTTCTTT.